This T cell receptor (beta chain) stems from a study of identical twins. Germline V gives CDR1 MNHEY, CDR2 SVGAGI. The V end was cut by 0 bases, the J end by 4 bases, with 7 bases between. The CDR3 spans 13 residues. Each CDR3 protein gets one entry after TCRdb re-called the 5' RACE reads with MiXCR. The table lists about 340,000 distinct CDR3 sequences, 9% to 15% of them singletons. These data were likewise used in another study, on yellow fever vaccine responses in identical twins. That work adds: It has been reported that, in twins, the vaccine T cell response seemed partly convergent and partly personalized.

V and J are TRBV6-5 and TRBJ2-7; D remains unclear. Sequenced sample: CD8+ T cells sorted from blood. This TCR was sampled from a woman under 30 in good health. CDR3 sequence: CASSYSSIYEQYF. In DNA, the CDR3 is TGTGCCAGCAGTTACTCCTCCATATACGAGCAGTACTTC.